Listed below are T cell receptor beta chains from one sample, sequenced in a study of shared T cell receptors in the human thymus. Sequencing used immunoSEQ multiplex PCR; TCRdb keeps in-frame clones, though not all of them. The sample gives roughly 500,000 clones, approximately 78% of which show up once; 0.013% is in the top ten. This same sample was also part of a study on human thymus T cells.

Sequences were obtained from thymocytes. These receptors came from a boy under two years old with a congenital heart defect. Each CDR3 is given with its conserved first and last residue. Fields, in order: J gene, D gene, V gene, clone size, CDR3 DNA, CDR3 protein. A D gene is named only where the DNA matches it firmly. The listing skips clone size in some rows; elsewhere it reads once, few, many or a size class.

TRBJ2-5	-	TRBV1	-	TGCACCAGCAGCCCCAAAGAAGGGTCTAGCGGGAGGTTCGAGACCCAGTACTTC	CTSSPKEGSSGRFETQYF
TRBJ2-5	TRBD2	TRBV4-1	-	TGCGCCAGCAGCCACCAATTGGCTAGCGGGACTCTGGGAGAGACCCAGTACTTC	CASSHQLASGTLGETQYF
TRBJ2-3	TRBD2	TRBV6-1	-	TGTGCCAGCAGTGAAGAGTGGAGCGGGAGGGGTACTAGCACAGATACGCAGTATTTT	CASSEEWSGRGTSTDTQYF
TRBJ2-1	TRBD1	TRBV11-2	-	TGTGCCAGCAGCTTAGATCCAGGGGGCTTCTCCTACAATGAGCAGTTCTTC	CASSLDPGGFSYNEQFF
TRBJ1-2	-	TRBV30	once	TGTGCCTGGAGTGTAGAGTCAGGGGACCCTCGGAACTATGGCTACACCTTC	CAWSVESGDPRNYGYTF
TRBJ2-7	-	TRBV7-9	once	TGTGCCAGCAGCACCCGACTGAAAGGCGGGCCGACCTACGAGCAGTACTTC	CASSTRLKGGPTYEQYF
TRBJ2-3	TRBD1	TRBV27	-	TGTGCCAGCAGTTTACGTGGACAGGGGGCAGATACGCAGTATTTT	CASSLRGQGADTQYF
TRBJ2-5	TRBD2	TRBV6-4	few	TGTGCCAGCAGTGCCACTAGCGGGAGGTCAGAGACCCAGTACTTC	CASSATSGRSETQYF
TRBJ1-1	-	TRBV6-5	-	TGTGCCAGCAGTCACAGGGAAAACACTGAAGCTTTCTTT	CASSHRENTEAFF
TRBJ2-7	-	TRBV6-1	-	TGTGCCAGCAGTGGGGCTGCCTACGAGCAGTACTTC	CASSGAAYEQYF
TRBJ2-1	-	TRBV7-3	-	TGTGCCAGCAGCCGCGACTCGTCCTCCTACAATGAGCAGTTCTTC	CASSRDSSSYNEQFF
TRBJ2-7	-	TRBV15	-	TGTGCCACCAGCCTAAATTGGAGGAGGGGAAAAGGCTACGAGCAGTACTTC	CATSLNWRRGKGYEQYF
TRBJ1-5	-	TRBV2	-	TGTGCCAGCGTCGGGGGGGATAGCAATCAGCCCCAGCATTTT	CASVGGDSNQPQHF
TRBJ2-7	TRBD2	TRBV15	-	TGTGCCACCAGCCCTTTTCGGCGGGAGGGGTACGAGCAGTACTTC	CATSPFRREGYEQYF
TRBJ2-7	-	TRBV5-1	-	TGCGCCAGCAGCTTACCCCGGGACACCTCCTACGAGCAGTACTTC	CASSLPRDTSYEQYF
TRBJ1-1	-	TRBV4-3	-	TGCGCCAGCAGCCAAGATAGGAAGGGGTACAACACTGAAGCTTTCTTT	CASSQDRKGYNTEAFF
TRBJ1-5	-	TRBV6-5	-	TGTGCCAGCAGTGGGGGCGCCAATCAGCCCCAGCATTTT	CASSGGANQPQHF
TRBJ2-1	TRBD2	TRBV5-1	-	TGCGCCAGCAGCTTGGAACTAGCGGGAGATCCCCAATCGTCCTACAATGAGCAGTTCTTC	CASSLELAGDPQSSYNEQFF
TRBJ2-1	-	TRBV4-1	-	TGCGCCAGCAGCCAAGATGTAGCATATGAGCAGTTCTTC	CASSQDVAYEQFF
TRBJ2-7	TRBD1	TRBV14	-	TGTGCCAGCAGCCAAGACAGCAGCAGATCGGGACAGGGATCCTACGAGCAGTACTTC	CASSQDSSRSGQGSYEQYF
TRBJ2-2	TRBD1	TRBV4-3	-	TGCGCCAGCAGCCAAGATCGACAGGGGAACACCGGGGAGCTGTTTTTT	CASSQDRQGNTGELFF
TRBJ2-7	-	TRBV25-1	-	TGTGCCAGCAGTGAATACAGGGGTCTTCCCTACGAGCAGTACTTC	CASSEYRGLPYEQYF
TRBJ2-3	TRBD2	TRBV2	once	TGTGCCAGCAGTGAGGAGGGAGGGGTGGATACGCAGTATTTT	CASSEEGGVDTQYF
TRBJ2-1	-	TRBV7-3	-	TGTGCCAGCAGCTCAATACCGGCTTACAGGCTCAACCCTTTCTACAATGAGCAGTTCTTC	CASSSIPAYRLNPFYNEQFF
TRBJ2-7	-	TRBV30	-	TGTGCCTGGAGTCTATTCGGGGTAAGGGAGCAGTACTTC	CAWSLFGVREQYF
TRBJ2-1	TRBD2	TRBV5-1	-	TGCGCCAGCAGCCCGGGACTAGCGGACAATGAGCAGTTCTTC	CASSPGLADNEQFF
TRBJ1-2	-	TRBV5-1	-	TGCGCCAGCAGCTTTCGAGGACCTAGGGGTTATGGCTACACCTTC	CASSFRGPRGYGYTF
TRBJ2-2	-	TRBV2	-	TGTGCCAGCAGTTCTCCCGGGGCCGGGGAGCTGTTTTTT	CASSSPGAGELFF
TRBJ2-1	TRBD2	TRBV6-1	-	TGTGCCAGCAGTGAAGCGTGTCCTAGCGGGCGGCTTTGGGATGAGCAGTTCTTC	CASSEACPSGRLWDEQFF
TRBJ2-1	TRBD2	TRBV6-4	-	TGTGCCAGCAGTGAAGCGGGAGGGCCCTACAATGAGCAGTTCTTC	CASSEAGGPYNEQFF
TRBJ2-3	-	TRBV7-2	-	TGTGCCAGCAGCTTAGGCCCAGGGTTCATAGATACGCAGTATTTT	CASSLGPGFIDTQYF
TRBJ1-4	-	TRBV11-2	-	TGTGCCAGCAGCTTAGGAGGGGGTGAAAAACTGTTTTTT	CASSLGGGEKLFF
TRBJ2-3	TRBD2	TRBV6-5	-	TGTGCCAGCAGTTACTCCGGGACTAACGACACAGATACGCAGTATTTT	CASSYSGTNDTDTQYF
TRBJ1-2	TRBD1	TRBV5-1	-	TGCGCCAGCAGCCAGGACAGGGGCAAGAACTATGGCTACACCTTC	CASSQDRGKNYGYTF
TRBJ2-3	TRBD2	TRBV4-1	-	TGCGCCAGCAGCCAGGTAGCGGGAGGCCCAGATACGCAGTATTTT	CASSQVAGGPDTQYF
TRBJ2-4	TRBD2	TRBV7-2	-	TGTGCCAGCAGCTTAGTCCTAGCGGCAGCCAAAAACATTCAGTACTTC	CASSLVLAAAKNIQYF
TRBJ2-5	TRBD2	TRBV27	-	TGTGCCAGCAGTTTCCTGCGGGGGGGGGCAGAGACCCAGTACTTC	CASSFLRGGAETQYF
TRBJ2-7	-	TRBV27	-	TGTGCCAGCAGTGACCCGGACAGCTCCTACGAGCAGTACTTC	CASSDPDSSYEQYF
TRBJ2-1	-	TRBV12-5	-	TGTGCTAGTGGTTTGAGAACCGGGACCTACAATGAGCAGTTCTTC	CASGLRTGTYNEQFF
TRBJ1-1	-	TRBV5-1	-	TGCGCCAGCAGCCTCCACGAGGTCATGAACACTGAAGCTTTCTTT	CASSLHEVMNTEAFF
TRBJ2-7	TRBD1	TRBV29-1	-	TGCAGCGTCCCCGCCCAGGGGGCTGACTACGAGCAGTACTTC	CSVPAQGADYEQYF
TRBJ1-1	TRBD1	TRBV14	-	TGTGCCAGCAGCCATCGGGGTGGCCGGGACAGGCCTCTGAACACTGAAGCTTTCTTT	CASSHRGGRDRPLNTEAFF
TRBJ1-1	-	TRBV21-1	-	TGTGCCAGCAGGAACAGGGATCCTGAAGCTTTCTTT	CASRNRDPEAFF
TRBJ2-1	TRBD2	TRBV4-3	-	TGCGCCAGCAGCCAAGATGCGGGAGCCTACAATGAGCAGTTCTTC	CASSQDAGAYNEQFF
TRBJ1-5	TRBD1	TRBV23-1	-	TGCGCCAGCTGGACAGGGTTTAGCAATCAGCCCCAGCATTTT	CASWTGFSNQPQHF
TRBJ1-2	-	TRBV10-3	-	TGTGCCATCAGTGAACCCCCGGGAGACCTTAACTATGGCTACACCTTC	CAISEPPGDLNYGYTF
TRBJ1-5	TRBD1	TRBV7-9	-	TGTGCCAGCAGCTTAGCCACAGGGACAGGCCAGCCCCAGCATTTT	CASSLATGTGQPQHF
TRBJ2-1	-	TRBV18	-	TGTGCCAGCTCTTTAGGGGTGCACAATGAGCAGTTCTTC	CASSLGVHNEQFF